The source of this T cell receptor beta chain is a study of siplizumab effects on memory and regulatory T cells. Study-level points and caveats: Mappable alloreactive CD4+ clones were on average 68.8% Treg-derived with siplizumab, around 26% in controls. There were only a minor fraction of alloreactive clones that mapped to unstimulated subsets.

The data were produced by immunoSEQ multiplex PCR, yet TCRdb's version contains in-frame clones alone and is incomplete. Here the sample spans about 110,000 clones, under 95% being singletons. Concerning this clone: The antigen is undetermined.

This CDR3 has 14 residues. V lost 3 bases to trimming and J lost 7 bases; unmatched junction nucleotides: 9. Per germline, CDR1 SGDLS and CDR2 YYNGEE. Sequencing was carried out using Tregs sorted from blood. The origin of this receptor is a human donor in good health. The chain links TRBV9 to TRBJ2-5; 7 positions agree with TRBD1. The CDR3 DNA is TGTGCCAGCAGCGACACCCCTCGACAGGGGACCCAGTACTTC. Protein sequence: CASSDTPRQGTQYF.